The rows below give T cell receptor beta chains drawn from one sample of a study of T cell responses to AZD1222 COVID-19 vaccine. TCRdb's copy holds only in-frame clones and misses some; the assay was immunoSEQ multiplex PCR. The table lists 150,000 to 200,000 clones, about nine tenths of them singletons, with approximately 2.9% in the top ten. The specimen was peripheral blood, collected on day 0 of AZD1222 vaccination. The receptors shown here come from an adult in good health. Both conserved end residues are part of each CDR3. A D gene is named only where the DNA matches it firmly. The size of a clone is reported for some rows only, either as once, few or many, or as a class for expanded clones.

clone size,J gene,D gene,V gene,CDR3 protein,CDR3 DNA
NA,TRBJ1-6,NA,TRBV2,CASSEVPLASRSWGDDSPLHF,TGTGCCAGCAGTGAGGTCCCCCTGGCGTCACGATCGTGGGGGGATGATTCACCCCTCCACTTT
NA,TRBJ1-1,NA,TRBV2,CASSEGNREAFF,TGTGCCAGCAGTGAGGGAAACAGAGAAGCTTTCTTT
NA,TRBJ2-7,NA,TRBV3-1/TRBV3-2,CASSRGTVSYEQYF,TGTGCCAGCAGCCGCGGGACGGTTTCCTACGAGCAGTACTTC
few,TRBJ1-6,NA,TRBV7-3,CASSSRVGGDSPLHF,TGTGCCAGCAGCTCCCGGGTTGGGGGTGATTCACCCCTCCACTTT
NA,TRBJ2-1,NA,TRBV11-2,CASSSDRYNEQFF,TGTGCCAGCAGCTCCGATCGGTACAATGAGCAGTTCTTC
NA,TRBJ1-5,NA,TRBV5-6,CASSTWGGGNQPQHF,TGTGCCAGCAGCACTTGGGGTGGGGGGAATCAGCCCCAGCATTTT
NA,TRBJ1-2,TRBD1,TRBV7-2,CASSLGQGNYGYTF,TGTGCCAGCAGCTTGGGACAGGGTAACTATGGCTACACCTTC
NA,TRBJ2-4,TRBD2,TRBV7-2,CASSLEAGTIAKNIQYF,TGTGCCAGCAGCTTAGAAGCGGGGACGATAGCCAAAAACATTCAGTACTTC
NA,TRBJ1-5,TRBD1,TRBV6-1,CASSESGGGNQPQHF,TGTGCCAGCAGTGAATCAGGGGGAGGCAATCAGCCCCAGCATTTT
NA,TRBJ1-2,TRBD1,TRBV7-3,CASSLLGRGQAPQGYTF,TGTGCCAGCAGCTTACTCGGCAGGGGGCAGGCCCCCCAAGGCTACACCTTC
NA,TRBJ2-5,TRBD2,TRBV12-3/TRBV12-4,CASSWGSGGTQYF,TGTGCCAGCAGTTGGGGTAGCGGGGGGACCCAGTACTTC
NA,TRBJ2-1,TRBD2,TRBV7-2,CASSSRTSGGLSSYNEQFF,TGTGCCAGCAGCTCCAGGACTAGCGGGGGGTTGAGCTCCTACAATGAGCAGTTCTTC
once,TRBJ1-5,NA,TRBV14,CASSPLLTGPSNQPQHF,TGTGCCAGCAGCCCCCTCCTTACCGGGCCAAGCAATCAGCCCCAGCATTTT
NA,TRBJ1-1,NA,TRBV7-8,CASSYGGNTEAFF,TGTGCCAGCAGCTACGGAGGGAACACTGAAGCTTTCTTT
NA,TRBJ1-2,NA,TRBV7-9,CASSTSGNYGYTF,TGTGCCAGCAGCACCTCAGGGAACTATGGCTACACCTTC
NA,TRBJ1-2,NA,TRBV6-1,CASSEFRDGYGYTF,TGTGCCAGCAGTGAATTCCGGGACGGCTATGGCTACACCTTC
once,TRBJ1-5,TRBD1,TRBV2,CAISDRGNQPQHF,TGTGCCATCTCAGACAGGGGCAATCAGCCCCAGCATTTT
NA,TRBJ2-6,NA,TRBV10-3,CAIGQENSGANVLTF,TGTGCCATAGGGCAGGAGAACTCTGGGGCCAACGTCCTGACTTTC
NA,TRBJ2-5,TRBD1,TRBV5-8,CASSQGTGLLYHGETQYF,TGTGCCAGCAGCCAGGGGACAGGGTTGCTTTACCACGGAGAGACCCAGTACTTC
once,TRBJ2-3,TRBD1,TRBV11-2,CASSRGTDKTQYF,TGTGCCAGCAGCCGTGGGACAGACAAGACGCAGTATTTT
NA,TRBJ1-2,NA,TRBV6-4,CASSDSIWGGRHGYTF,TGTGCCAGCAGTGACTCCATTTGGGGGGGGAGGCATGGCTACACCTTC
NA,TRBJ2-2,TRBD1,TRBV6-4,CASSDLPLTGPLWTGELFF,TGTGCCAGCAGTGACCTACCGCTGACAGGGCCGCTTTGGACCGGGGAGCTGTTTTTT
NA,TRBJ1-2,NA,TRBV14,CASSQDRGQVRYGYTF,TGTGCCAGCAGCCAAGACAGGGGCCAGGTCCGCTATGGCTACACCTTC
NA,TRBJ2-3,TRBD1,TRBV4-3,CASSQGQGFPADTQYF,TGCGCCAGCAGCCAAGGACAGGGGTTTCCAGCAGATACGCAGTATTTT
NA,TRBJ1-3,TRBD1,TRBV11-2,CASSLEPGGMSIYF,TGTGCCAGCAGCTTAGAGCCAGGGGGGATGTCCATATATTTT
NA,TRBJ1-2,NA,TRBV9,CASSGGSTTF,TGTGCCAGCAGCGGAGGGTCGACCACCTTC
NA,TRBJ2-3,NA,TRBV7-3,CASSLTPLPPTDTQYF,TGTGCCAGCAGCTTAACTCCCCTCCCCCCCACAGATACGCAGTATTTT
NA,TRBJ1-5,TRBD1,TRBV6-6,CASSPTGGPQPQHF,TGTGCCAGCAGCCCGACAGGGGGCCCCCAGCCCCAGCATTTT
NA,TRBJ2-1,TRBD2,TRBV27,CASSDPGTSGPYNEQFF,TGTGCCAGCAGCGACCCCGGGACTAGCGGGCCCTACAATGAGCAGTTCTTC
NA,TRBJ2-1,TRBD2,TRBV9,CASSVDSGTYNEQFF,TGTGCCAGCAGCGTAGACAGCGGGACTTACAATGAGCAGTTCTTC
NA,TRBJ1-2,NA,TRBV6-5,CASSNGLAGGYTF,TGTGCCAGCAGTAACGGACTGGCGGGTGGCTACACCTTC
NA,TRBJ1-2,NA,TRBV14,CASSQDLGPLNYGYTF,TGTGCCAGCAGCCAAGATCTCGGACCGCTGAACTATGGCTACACCTTC
NA,TRBJ2-1,TRBD2,TRBV11-2,CASSLRLGGGHNEQFF,TGTGCCAGCAGCTTGAGGCTCGGCGGGGGACACAATGAGCAGTTCTTC
NA,TRBJ2-7,TRBD1,TRBV5-4,CASSPRTGNLYEQYF,TGTGCCAGCAGCCCTCGGACAGGGAATTTGTACGAGCAGTACTTC
NA,TRBJ1-5,NA,TRBV3-1/TRBV3-2,CASSQDKGQLHGNQPQHF,TGTGCCAGCAGCCAAGATAAAGGACAGCTACATGGCAATCAGCCCCAGCATTTT
NA,TRBJ2-2,NA,TRBV5-4,CASSLDRPNTGELFF,TGTGCCAGCAGCTTGGACAGGCCTAACACCGGGGAGCTGTTTTTT
NA,TRBJ2-2,NA,TRBV6-5,CASTRQSRGELFF,TGTGCCAGCACGAGACAGAGCCGAGGGGAGCTGTTTTTT
NA,TRBJ2-1,TRBD2,TRBV6-2/TRBV6-3,CASSLAGGARTVYNEQFF,TGTGCCAGCAGCCTAGCGGGGGGGGCAAGAACGGTCTACAATGAGCAGTTCTTC
NA,TRBJ2-7,NA,TRBV12-3/TRBV12-4,CASSPSYEQYF,TGTGCCAGCAGTCCAAGCTACGAGCAGTACTTC
NA,TRBJ2-1,NA,TRBV6-5,CASSYGGSYNEQFF,TGTGCCAGCAGTTATGGCGGATCGTACAATGAGCAGTTCTTC
NA,TRBJ1-2,NA,TRBV5-1,CASSVAGTDYGYTF,TGCGCCAGCAGCGTGGCCGGGACGGACTATGGCTACACCTTC
NA,TRBJ1-5,NA,TRBV25-1,CASSEFGNQPQHF,TGTGCCAGCAGTGAATTTGGCAATCAGCCCCAGCATTTT
NA,TRBJ1-2,TRBD1,TRBV2,CASTSDRGQDYGYTF,TGTGCCAGCACCTCGGACAGGGGGCAAGACTATGGCTACACCTTC
NA,TRBJ2-1,NA,TRBV3-1/TRBV3-2,CASSQDRGDEQFF,TGTGCCAGCAGCCAAGATAGGGGGGATGAGCAGTTCTTC
NA,TRBJ2-1,TRBD1,TRBV6-4,CASSATGGHEQFF,TGTGCCAGCAGTGCGACAGGGGGCCATGAGCAGTTCTTC
NA,TRBJ1-4,NA,TRBV5-8,CASSRGTVEKLFF,TGTGCCAGCAGCCGGGGGACCGTCGAAAAACTGTTTTTT
NA,TRBJ1-2,NA,TRBV11-2,CASSLGLGGGGYTF,TGTGCCAGCAGCCTAGGGTTGGGGGGAGGTGGCTACACCTTC
NA,TRBJ2-2,NA,TRBV27,CASSLLSGIDTGELFF,TGTGCCAGCAGTTTATTGTCAGGGATTGATACCGGGGAGCTGTTTTTT
once,TRBJ2-7,TRBD2,TRBV9,CASSTGLAGDEQYF,TGTGCCAGCAGCACGGGACTAGCGGGGGACGAGCAGTACTTC
NA,TRBJ1-5,NA,TRBV2,CASSGQAFGQPQHF,TGTGCCAGCAGTGGACAGGCCTTCGGACAGCCCCAGCATTTT
NA,TRBJ2-3,TRBD2,TRBV7-3,CASSLTSTSGESTDTQYF,TGTGCCAGCAGCTTAACCTCCACTAGCGGGGAGTCCACAGATACGCAGTATTTT
NA,TRBJ2-7,NA,TRBV7-3,CASSPFAAGEHEQYF,TGTGCCAGCAGCCCCTTCGCAGCCGGCGAGCACGAGCAGTACTTC
once,TRBJ1-1,TRBD1,TRBV7-3,CASSSGQGVGTEAFF,TGTGCCAGCAGCTCAGGACAGGGGGTAGGCACTGAAGCTTTCTTT